These 3 T cell receptor beta chains were all obtained from the same sample, sequenced in a study of beta chain features in type 1 diabetes. Findings of the study overall: The study found moderately but significantly shorter TCRB CDR3s in all four CD4+ subsets of Type 1 diabetes patients.

Expressed TCRB transcripts were sequenced because the isolated RNA had all been reverse transcribed beforehand. The data were produced by immunoSEQ multiplex PCR, yet TCRdb's version contains in-frame clones alone and is incomplete. The table has 50,000 to 55,000 clones, under 75% seen once; the top ten hold 0.25% to 0.35%. Their cognate antigens are unknown. The specimen was stem cell memory CD4+ T cells from blood. These receptor sequences come from a woman aged 25 to 39 with type 1 diabetes.

The chain recombines TRBV5-1 with TRBJ2-1; 12 bases fit TRBD2. The CDR3 is made up of 17 amino acids. Trimming cost V 1 base and J 4 bases; bases outside gene matches: 6. Germline V CDR1 and CDR2: SGHRS, YFSETQ. The CDR3 bases are TGCGCCAGCAGCTTGCGAACTAGCGGGAGGTCTTACAATGAGCAGTTCTTC. This sequence encodes CASSLRTSGRSYNEQFF.

This sequence joins TRBV29-1 and TRBJ2-1; weak D call: TRBD2 (6 bases). V was pared by 1 base and J by 7 bases, with 23 bases between. The CDR3 is 17 amino acids. Germline V lookup: CDR1 SQVTM, CDR2 ANQGSEA. The CDR3 DNA follows: TGCAGCGTTGAAGGGAAAGGTCTGCGGGACGGTCCTAATGAGCAGTTCTTC. Amino acids: CSVEGKGLRDGPNEQFF.

V usage is TRBV18 and J usage is TRBJ2-5; weak D call: TRBD2 (5 bases). Deletions cut 4 bases from V and 4 bases from J, with 19 bases between. This CDR3 is 16 amino acids long. CDR1 is KGHSH, CDR2 LQKENI, per germline. CDR3: CASSLSLGSSRETQYF. As DNA, the CDR3 is TGTGCCAGCTCACTTTCGTTGGGGAGTTCGAGAGAGACCCAGTACTTC.